Shown below are 30 T cell receptor beta chains from a single sample sequenced in a study of regulatory T cells in long-lasting Graves disease. The time point here: newly diagnosed GD, antithyroid drugs for less than 3 months. The authors made the TCR library using RNA they extracted from PBMCs. For TCR beta, libraries came from iRepertoire HTBI primers and Arm-PCR of CDR3 regions. TCRdb processed the multiplex PCR reads anew with MiXCR; each CDR3 protein has one entry. The repertoire holds roughly 360,000 distinct CDR3 sequences, with roughly 12% as singletons. These records were also assigned to another study, of T cells in Graves' hyperthyroidism and ophthalmopathy.

The sequences come from peripheral blood mononuclear cells (PBMCs), collected at new diagnosis, from a patient treated with antithyroid drugs. The origin of the receptors is a woman aged 18-30 years with Graves disease.

This clonotype has more than one count but fewer than ten. This chain uses TRBV24-1 with TRBJ1-1, with TRBD1 matching over 7 bases. This CDR3 has 13 residues. Germline V lookup: CDR1 KGHDR, CDR2 SFDVKD. With 7 bases clipped from V and 1 base from J, the junction kept 2 bases outside the gene matches. CDR3 sequence: CATRGQENTEAFF. CDR3 coding DNA: TGTGCCACCAGAGGACAGGAGAACACTGAAGCTTTCTTT.

The table lists this clonotype with many counts. The chain has TRBV27 and TRBJ1-4; possible D gene TRBD1, 5 bases. The CDR3 has 15 amino acids. Germline assignment: CDR1 MNHEY and CDR2 SMNVEV (reference sequence). V shed 5 bases and J shed 5 bases, with 15 bases lying between them. CDR3 in amino acids: CASSRTYRGNEKLFF. CDR3 DNA sequence: TGTGCCAGCAGTCGAACCTATAGGGGAAATGAAAAACTGTTTTTT.

This clonotype has ten or more counts. The chain recombines TRBV13 with TRBJ2-1; 8 bases are shared with TRBD2. CDR3 length equals 15 residues. Germline values: CDR1 PRHDT, CDR2 FYEKMQ (reference sequence). The V and J ends lost 0 bases and 7 bases, in that order; junction bases with no gene match: 5. The CDR3 sequence is CASSLGGRARNEQFF. The CDR3 bases are TGTGCCAGCAGCTTAGGCGGGAGGGCCAGGAATGAGCAGTTCTTC.

This clonotype was observed many times. This chain joins TRBV11-2 and TRBJ2-7, with TRBD1 matching over 8 bases. Germline V gene data show CDR1 as SGHAT and CDR2 as FQNNGV. The J segment lost 2 bases and the V segment lost 5 bases, leaving 5 bases of the junction unmatched. This CDR3 comprises 14 residues. In nucleotides, the CDR3 is TGTGCCAGCAGCCTTAGACAGGGGCCCTACGAGCAGTACGTC. Translated, it gives CASSLRQGPYEQYV.

As for this clonotype: A clone one base away is much larger, so this may be a read error. This rearrangement joins TRBV28 to TRBJ2-3; tentatively, D is TRBD1 (6 bases). Germline values: CDR1 MDHEN, CDR2 SYDVKM. This CDR3 is built from 16 residues. Trimming left V 2 bases short and J 6 bases short, with 18 bases between. CDR3 sequence: CASSLGLGAPLDTQYF. DNA for the CDR3: TGTGCCAGCAGTTTAGGCCTGGGGGCCCCTCTGGATACGCAGTATTTT.

The V and J genes are TRBV7-9 and TRBJ2-1; D not resolved. Trimming took 2 bases from V and 3 from J, leaving 23 bases between them. CDR3 length: 19 amino acids. Looked up from germline, CDR1 is SEHNR and CDR2 is FQNEAQ (reference sequence). CDR3 loop: CASSLPKRPETEYYNEQFF. CDR3 coding DNA: TGTGCCAGCAGCTTACCTAAACGTCCCGAGACGGAGTACTACAATGAGCAGTTCTTC.

CDR3 amino acids: CASGDRVGSNEQFF. CDR3 nucleotide sequence: TGCGCCAGCGGAGACAGGGTCGGGTCCAATGAGCAGTTCTTC. V is TRBV5-1 and J is TRBJ2-1, with 7 nucleotides matching TRBD1. Germline values: CDR1 SGHRS, CDR2 YFSETQ. The CDR3 is 14 residues long. V was pared by 7 bases and J by 6 bases, with 10 bases of the junction left unmatched.

In this sample, this clonotype turned up many times. The rearrangement links TRBV19 to TRBJ2-1; D might be TRBD1 (5 bases). Trimming stripped 0 bases from V and 8 bases from J, with 23 bases between. CDR1 and CDR2 from the germline V gene are LNHDA and SQIVND (reference sequence). The CDR3 extends over 18 amino acids. The CDR3 spells CASSIESTVNGRGHEQFF. The CDR3 DNA reads TGTGCCAGTAGTATAGAATCCACAGTTAATGGTAGGGGCCATGAGCAGTTCTTC. Full variable domain (remainder filled in from reference TRBV19 and TRBJ2-1): DGGITQSPKYLFRKEGQNVTLSCEQNLNHDAMYWYRQDPGQGLRLIYYSQIVNDFQKGDIAEGYSVSREKKESFPLTVTSAQKNPTAFYLCASSIESTVNGRGHEQFFGPGTRLTVL.

The chain carries TRBV6-2 or TRBV6-3 and TRBJ2-2; D might be TRBD2 (6 bases). Germline V gene lookup returns CDR1 MNHEY and CDR2 SVGEGT. This CDR3 region has 16 residues. Trimming removed 7 bases from V and 7 bases from J, with 22 bases in between. The chain's CDR3 is CASTTLRRAPGGELFF. The CDR3 DNA follows: TGTGCCAGCACCACTCTGAGGAGGGCCCCTGGCGGGGAGCTGTTTTTT.

The J gene is TRBJ1-1, the V gene TRBV15, with D perhaps matching TRBD1 (5 bases). From germline, CDR1 is LNHNV and CDR2 YYDKDF (reference sequence). This CDR3 is built from 16 residues. V gave up 0 bases and J gave up 5 bases, with 16 bases separating them. This CDR3 is CATSRDGEGLGTEAFF. DNA for the CDR3: TGTGCCACCAGCAGAGATGGAGAGGGGTTAGGGACTGAAGCTTTCTTT. The variable domain in full, completed from reference TRBV15 and TRBJ1-1, reads DAMVIQNPRYQVTQFGKPVTLSCSQTLNHNVMYWYQQKSSQAPKLLFHYYDKDFNNEADTPDNFQSRRPNTSFCFLDIRSPGLGDTAMYLCATSRDGEGLGTEAFFGQGTRLTVV.

The table lists this clonotype with a few counts. The CDR3: CASSILAGGLLYEQYV. The CDR3 nucleotides read TGTGCCAGCAGCATTCTAGCGGGGGGCCTTCTTTACGAGCAGTACGTC. The genes are TRBV7-9 and TRBJ2-7, with 11 bases that match TRBD2. J lost 4 bases, V lost 5 bases, and 10 bases had no gene match. This CDR3 contains 16 residues. Germline V CDR1 and CDR2: SEHNR, FQNEAQ (reference sequence).

The table lists this clonotype with many counts. V and J are TRBV12-3 or TRBV12-4 and TRBJ1-5; D unresolved. The CDR3 extends over 16 amino acids. V gave up 8 bases and J gave up 0 bases, with 17 bases separating them. CDR3 in DNA: TGTGCCAGCTGCCCTAACATGGCGGATAGCAATCAGCCCCAGCATTTT. This gives the protein CASCPNMADSNQPQHF.

This clonotype was seen ten or more times. J is TRBJ2-7 and V is TRBV20-1, with D perhaps TRBD2 (6 bases). The V gene lost 6 bases and the J gene lost 3 bases, with 18 bases spanning the gap. Per germline, CDR1 DFQATT and CDR2 SNEGSKA (reference sequence). CDR3 length: 14 residues. The CDR3 nucleotides read TGCAGTGCCAGCGATAGTAGCGGTTTCTACGAGCAGTACTTC. Its protein product is CSASDSSGFYEQYF.

As concerns this clonotype: A much larger clone differs from this one at a single base, so this may be a read error. The chain has TRBV2 and TRBJ2-7, with D perhaps matching TRBD2 (6 bases). Looked up from germline, CDR1 is SNHLY and CDR2 is FYNNEI. The CDR3 has 14 amino acids. CDR3 bases: TGTGCCAGCAGTCCAGGACTAAGCTCCTACGAGCAGCACTTC. Amino acid sequence: CASSPGLSSYEQHF.

This clonotype appeared many times. The genes are TRBV20-1 and TRBJ2-4; possibly TRBD2 for D (5 bases). The CDR3 has 14 residues. CDR1 is DFQATT, CDR2 SNEGSKA, per germline (reference sequence). Trimming removed 2 bases at V and 9 bases at J, with 17 bases between. CDR3: CSARTGLTRGIQYF. DNA for the CDR3: TGCAGTGCTAGAACCGGACTTACCCGGGGCATTCAGTACTTC.

J is TRBJ1-5 and V is TRBV4-3; no reliable D call. The CDR3 covers 17 residues. CDR1 and CDR2 from the germline V gene are LGHNA and YSLEER. V shed 0 bases and J shed 12 bases, with 24 bases lying between them. DNA for the CDR3: TGCGCCAGCAGCCAAGATTTCAGAGGGCCGGGCGGAGGGTTCCAGCATTTT. Translation: CASSQDFRGPGGGFQHF.

Many counts were recorded for this clonotype. The V and J genes are TRBV6-2 or TRBV6-3 and TRBJ1-2; unclear D gene. The CDR3 is 13 amino acids. Germline CDR1 MNHEY, CDR2 SVGEGT. V gave up 2 bases and J gave up 8 bases, with 12 bases separating them. DNA for the CDR3: TGTGCCAGCAGTTACGGGGTTGCTCGCGGCTACACCTTC. Its protein product is CASSYGVARGYTF.

At least ten counts were recorded for this clonotype. The V call is TRBV6-5, the J call TRBJ2-2; 8 positions match TRBD1. Germline V lookup: CDR1 MNHEY, CDR2 SVGAGI. This CDR3 is built from 17 residues. V dropped 2 bases and J dropped 3; count of bases not matched to a gene: 8. The CDR3 region has the DNA TGTGCCAGCAGTTACGTGGGGACAGGCCTTTACACCGGGGAGCTGTTTTTT. This sequence encodes CASSYVGTGLYTGELFF.

This clonotype was counted many times. V is TRBV18 and J is TRBJ1-5; D is perhaps TRBD1 (6 bases). This CDR3 contains 16 residues. Germline lookup yields CDR1 KGHSH and CDR2 LQKENI. V was pared by 2 bases and J by 3 bases, with 14 bases between. The CDR3 region has the DNA TGTGCCAGCTCACCAATAAACAGGGCGCTCAATCAGCCCCAGCATTTT. It yields the protein CASSPINRALNQPQHF.

This clonotype was picked up many times. The chain couples TRBV6-5 to TRBJ1-3; tentatively, D is TRBD1 (6 bases). V was pared by 4 bases and J by 4 bases, with 17 bases between. This CDR3 contains 16 residues. CDR1 and CDR2 (germline): MNHEY, SVGAGI. CDR3 DNA sequence: TGTGCCAGCAGTTTGGTACAGGGCCTCTCCGGAAACACCATATATTTT. Translating it yields CASSLVQGLSGNTIYF.

This clonotype was observed at least ten times. As DNA, the CDR3 is TGTGCCAGCAGCTTAGGCGGCAGGGATTACGAGCAGTACTTC. It specifies CASSLGGRDYEQYF. The chain combines TRBV11-2 with TRBJ2-7, with D possibly TRBD1 on 5 matching bases. This CDR3 region has 14 residues. Germline V gene sequence: CDR1 SGHAT, CDR2 FQNNGV. Trimming pared 1 base from V and 4 bases from J, leaving 11 bases between. Full variable domain (rest looked up from reference TRBV11-2 and TRBJ2-7): EAGVAQSPRYKIIEKRQSVAFWCNPISGHATLYWYQQILGQGPKLLIQFQNNGVVDDSQLPKDRFSAERLKGVDSTLKIQPAKLEDSAVYLCASSLGGRDYEQYFGPGTRLTVT.

This clonotype occurred many times. This sequence joins TRBV7-3 and TRBJ2-2; D may be TRBD1 (7 bases). Germline values: CDR1 SGHTA, CDR2 FQGTGA. This CDR3 region has 16 residues. Trimming took 8 bases from V and 2 from J, leaving 18 bases between them. The CDR3 DNA follows: TGTGCCAGCGGCACGGAGGGACAGCAAAACACCGGGGAGCTGTTTTTT. Amino acids: CASGTEGQQNTGELFF.

Many counts were recorded for this clonotype. The chain uses TRBV7-6 and TRBJ2-1; D is ambiguous. Trimming cost V 1 base and J 0 bases, with 7 bases left between them. Germline loops: CDR1 SGHVS, CDR2 FNYEAQ. The CDR3 spans 15 residues. CDR3 sequence (DNA): TGTGCCAGCAGCTTAGTCCTCGACTCCTACAATGAGCAGTTCTTC. This translates into CASSLVLDSYNEQFF.

This clonotype was counted many times. J is TRBJ2-7 and V is TRBV6-2 or TRBV6-3, with a tentative D call TRBD1 (5 bases). The CDR3 has 17 residues. With 4 bases removed from V and 0 bases from J, the gap between germline ends came to 19 bases. Germline loops: CDR1 MNHEY, CDR2 SVGEGT. CDR3 protein: CASSSYRLVDNSYEQYF. The CDR3 bases are TGTGCCAGCAGTTCATACCGGCTAGTGGACAACTCCTACGAGCAGTACTTC.

V and J are TRBV7-8 and TRBJ1-1, with 8 bases aligning to TRBD1. V gave up 4 bases and J gave up 1 base; unmatched junction bases: 5. The CDR3 loop spans 15 amino acids. Looked up from germline, CDR1 is SGHVS and CDR2 is FQNEAQ. Here the CDR3 reads CASSSEDRGNTEAFF. In nucleotides, the CDR3 is TGTGCCAGCAGCTCCGAAGACAGGGGGAACACTGAAGCTTTCTTT.

The chain recombines TRBV4-3 with TRBJ2-3; TRBD2 might be the D (6 bases). V lost 0 bases to trimming and J lost 0 bases, with 16 bases between them. The CDR3 has 18 residues. Germline V gene lookup returns CDR1 LGHNA and CDR2 YSLEER. The CDR3 coding sequence is TGCGCCAGCAGCCAAGAAAGTGCCACACGGGGGAGCACAGATACGCAGTATTTT. This translates into CASSQESATRGSTDTQYF.

This clonotype appeared many times. The chain is built from TRBV28 and TRBJ2-5, with TRBD2 matching 10 bases. The CDR3 spans 18 residues. J gave up 0 bases and V 4 bases, and 11 bases lay outside the gene matches. CDR1 MDHEN and CDR2 SYDVKM come from the germline V gene. The CDR3, as DNA: TGTGCCAGCAGTTCCCTCCCCCCAGCGGGAGGGTACCAAGAGACCCAGTACTTC. This sequence encodes CASSSLPPAGGYQETQYF.

In its sample, this clonotype was seen many times. This rearrangement joins TRBV6-5 to TRBJ1-1, with 7 bases fitting TRBD1. The CDR3 contains 15 residues. Trimming removed 0 bases from V and 1 base from J; junction bases left unmatched: 2. Germline V CDR1 and CDR2: MNHEY, SVGAGI. The CDR3 DNA follows: TGTGCCAGCAGTTACTCTGCAGGGGGGAACACTGAAGCTTTCTTT. Translated: CASSYSAGGNTEAFF.

At least ten counts were recorded for this clonotype. V gene TRBV20-1 combines with J gene TRBJ2-7; D possibly corresponds to TRBD1 (5 bases). Germline-derived CDR1 and CDR2 are DFQATT and SNEGSKA (reference sequence). This CDR3 region has 16 residues. V was trimmed by 2 bases and J by 3 bases, leaving 20 bases between them. The CDR3 DNA reads TGCAGTGCTAGATATCGCGACAGACCGCCCCTCTACGAGCAGTACTTC. It encodes CSARYRDRPPLYEQYF.

This clonotype was counted at least ten times. J is TRBJ2-1 and V is TRBV7-2, with D maybe TRBD2 (6 bases). Trimming removed 6 bases at V and 4 bases at J, with 16 bases between. The CDR3 length is 15 residues. In germline, CDR1 is SGHTA, CDR2 FQGNSA. The CDR3 coding sequence is TGTGCCAGCAGATTGGGACTTAGCAGGTACAATGAGCAGTTCTTC. It translates to CASRLGLSRYNEQFF.